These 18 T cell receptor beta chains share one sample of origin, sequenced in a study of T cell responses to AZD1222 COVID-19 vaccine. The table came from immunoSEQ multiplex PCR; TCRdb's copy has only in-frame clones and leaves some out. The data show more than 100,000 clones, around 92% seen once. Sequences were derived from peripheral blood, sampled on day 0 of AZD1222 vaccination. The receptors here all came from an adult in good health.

CDR3 protein: CASSGPGQGEGEQYF. CDR3 DNA sequence: TGTGCCAGCAGCGGACCCGGGCAGGGGGAAGGAGAGCAGTACTTC. This chain joins TRBV7-9 and TRBJ2-7; 7 bases are a match to TRBD1. J lost 7 bases, V lost 5 bases, and 14 bases had no gene match. The germline V gene encodes CDR1 SEHNR and CDR2 FQNEAQ (reference sequence). CDR3 length: 15 residues.

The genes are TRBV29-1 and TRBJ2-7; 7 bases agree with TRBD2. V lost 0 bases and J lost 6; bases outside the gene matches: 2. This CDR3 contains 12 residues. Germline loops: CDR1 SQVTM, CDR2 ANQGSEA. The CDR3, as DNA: TGCAGCGTTGAAGAGAGCGGGGCCGAGCAGTACTTC. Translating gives CSVEESGAEQYF.

This CDR3 is CASTQRDYRSNQPQHF. CDR3 nucleotides: TGTGCCAGCACCCAGCGGGACTACAGAAGCAATCAGCCCCAGCATTTT. The chain employs TRBV28 and TRBJ1-5, with a possible D match to TRBD1 (5 bases). Trimming stripped 7 bases from V and 1 base from J, with 17 bases between. CDR1 is MDHEN and CDR2 is SYDVKM in the germline V gene. CDR3 size: 16 residues.

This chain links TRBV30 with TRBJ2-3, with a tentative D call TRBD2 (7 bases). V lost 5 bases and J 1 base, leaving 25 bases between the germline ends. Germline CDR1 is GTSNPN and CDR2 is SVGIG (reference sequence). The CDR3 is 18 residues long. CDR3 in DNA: TGTGCCTGGGGTACCTACGGGGGGAGGGGGTCAGGCACAGATACGCAGTATTTT. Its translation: CAWGTYGGRGSGTDTQYF.

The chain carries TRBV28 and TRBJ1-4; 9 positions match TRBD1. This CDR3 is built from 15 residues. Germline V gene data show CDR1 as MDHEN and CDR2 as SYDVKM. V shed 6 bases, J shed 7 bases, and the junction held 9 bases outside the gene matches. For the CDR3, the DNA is TGTGCCAGCAGCCCCACGGACAGGGGAGGTGAAAAACTGTTTTTT. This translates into CASSPTDRGGEKLFF.

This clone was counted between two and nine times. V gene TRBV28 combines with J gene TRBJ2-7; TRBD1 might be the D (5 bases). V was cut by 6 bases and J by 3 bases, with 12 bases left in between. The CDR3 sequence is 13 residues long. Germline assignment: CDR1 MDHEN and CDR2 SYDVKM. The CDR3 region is CASRERGFYEQYF. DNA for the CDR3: TGTGCCAGCAGGGAAAGGGGATTCTACGAGCAGTACTTC.

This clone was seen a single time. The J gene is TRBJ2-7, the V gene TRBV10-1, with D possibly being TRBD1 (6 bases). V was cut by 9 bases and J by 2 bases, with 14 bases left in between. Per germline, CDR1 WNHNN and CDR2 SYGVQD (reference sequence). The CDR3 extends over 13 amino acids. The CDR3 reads CARPGTLTYEQYF. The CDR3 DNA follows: TGCGCCAGGCCCGGGACACTCACCTACGAGCAGTACTTC.

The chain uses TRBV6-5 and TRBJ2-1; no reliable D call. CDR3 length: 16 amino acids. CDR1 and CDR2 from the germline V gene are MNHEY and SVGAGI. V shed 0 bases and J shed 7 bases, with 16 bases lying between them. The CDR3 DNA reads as TGTGCCAGCAGTTACTCGAGCAGGACCAGATTTAATGAGCAGTTCTTC. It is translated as CASSYSSRTRFNEQFF.

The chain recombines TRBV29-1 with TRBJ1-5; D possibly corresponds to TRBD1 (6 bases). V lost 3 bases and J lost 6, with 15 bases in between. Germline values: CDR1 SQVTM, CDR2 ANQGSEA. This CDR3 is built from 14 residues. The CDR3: CSVDFGGSGQPQHF. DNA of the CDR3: TGCAGCGTTGATTTTGGGGGCTCGGGTCAGCCCCAGCATTTT.

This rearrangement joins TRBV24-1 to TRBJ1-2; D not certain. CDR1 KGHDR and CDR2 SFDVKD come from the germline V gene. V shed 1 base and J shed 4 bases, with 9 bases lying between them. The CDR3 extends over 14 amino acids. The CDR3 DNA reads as TGTGCCACCAGTGATTTCAGATCCTCCTATGGCTACACCTTC. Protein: CATSDFRSSYGYTF.

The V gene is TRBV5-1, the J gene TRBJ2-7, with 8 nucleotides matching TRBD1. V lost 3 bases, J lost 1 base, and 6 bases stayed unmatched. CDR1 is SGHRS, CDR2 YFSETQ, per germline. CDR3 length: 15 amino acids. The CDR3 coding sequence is TGCGCCAGCAGCTCCGACAGGGGTTTTTCCTACGAGCAGTACTTC. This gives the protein CASSSDRGFSYEQYF.

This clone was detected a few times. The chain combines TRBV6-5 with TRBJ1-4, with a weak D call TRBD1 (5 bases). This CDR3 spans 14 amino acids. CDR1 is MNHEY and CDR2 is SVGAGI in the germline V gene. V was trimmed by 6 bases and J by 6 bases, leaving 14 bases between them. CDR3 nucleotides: TGTGCCAGCAGAGACTCAGGGTGGGATGAAAAACTGTTTTTT. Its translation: CASRDSGWDEKLFF.

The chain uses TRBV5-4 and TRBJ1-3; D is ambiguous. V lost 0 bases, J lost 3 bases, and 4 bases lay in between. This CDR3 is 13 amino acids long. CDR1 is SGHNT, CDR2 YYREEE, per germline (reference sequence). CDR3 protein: CASSLGGGNTIYF. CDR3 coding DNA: TGTGCCAGCAGCTTGGGGGGTGGAAACACCATATATTTT.

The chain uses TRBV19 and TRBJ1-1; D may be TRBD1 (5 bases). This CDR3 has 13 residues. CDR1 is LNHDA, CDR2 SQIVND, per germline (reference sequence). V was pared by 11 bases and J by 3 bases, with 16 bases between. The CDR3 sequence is CASKNGGYTEAFF. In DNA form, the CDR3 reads TGTGCCTCCAAAAACGGGGGTTACACTGAAGCTTTCTTT.

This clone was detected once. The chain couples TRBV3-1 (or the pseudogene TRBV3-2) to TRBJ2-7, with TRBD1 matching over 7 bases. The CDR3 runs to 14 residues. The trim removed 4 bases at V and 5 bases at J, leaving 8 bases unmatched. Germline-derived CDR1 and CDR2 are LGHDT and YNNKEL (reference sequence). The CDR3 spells CASSRQGYQNEQYF. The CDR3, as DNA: TGTGCCAGCAGCCGACAGGGTTATCAGAACGAGCAGTACTTC.

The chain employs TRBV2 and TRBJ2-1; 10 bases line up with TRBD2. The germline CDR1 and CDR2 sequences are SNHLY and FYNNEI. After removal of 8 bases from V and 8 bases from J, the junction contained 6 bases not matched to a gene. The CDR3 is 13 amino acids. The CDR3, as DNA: TGTGCCAGCGCGCTAGCGGGGGTATATGAGCAGTTCTTC. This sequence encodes CASALAGVYEQFF. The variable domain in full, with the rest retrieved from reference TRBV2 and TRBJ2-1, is EPEVTQTPSHQVTQMGQEVILRCVPISNHLYFYWYRQILGQKVEFLVSFYNNEISEKSEIFDDQFSVERPDGSNFTLKIRSTKLEDSAMYFCASALAGVYEQFFGPGTRLTVL.

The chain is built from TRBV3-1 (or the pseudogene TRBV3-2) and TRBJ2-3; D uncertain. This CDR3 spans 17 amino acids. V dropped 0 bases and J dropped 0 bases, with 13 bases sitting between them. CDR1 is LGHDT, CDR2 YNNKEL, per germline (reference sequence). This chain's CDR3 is CASSQDPSLASTDTQYF. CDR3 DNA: TGTGCCAGCAGCCAAGACCCGTCTCTTGCCAGCACAGATACGCAGTATTTT.

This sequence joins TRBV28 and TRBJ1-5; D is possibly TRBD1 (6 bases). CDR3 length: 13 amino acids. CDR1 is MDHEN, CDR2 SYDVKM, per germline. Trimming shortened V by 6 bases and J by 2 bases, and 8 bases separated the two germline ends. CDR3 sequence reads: CASSRQGNQPQHF. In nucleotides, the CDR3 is TGTGCCAGCAGCAGACAGGGCAATCAGCCCCAGCATTTT.